This is a list of T cell receptor beta chains from one sample in a study of technical replicates of blood from a handful of donors. The protocol was immunoSEQ multiplex PCR, while the TCRdb copy is restricted to in-frame clones and leaves out a portion. The repertoire has 65,000 to 80,000 clones, 95% to 98% of them found once; the top ten carry 0.22%. Sequenced input: T cells isolated from PBMCs. These receptors came from a human donor in good health. The CDR3 runs from the conserved cysteine through the conserved F or W. The order of the fields is D gene, V gene, CDR3 length, J gene, clone size, CDR3 protein, CDR3 DNA. A D gene is named only where the DNA matches it firmly. Expanded clones get a size class; other rows say once, few or many, or leave the size out.

D: TRBD2; V: TRBV18; length: 15; J: TRBJ2-7; size: -; CDR3: CASSKSSGSSYEQYF; DNA: TGTGCCAGCTCAAAGAGTAGCGGGAGCTCCTACGAGCAGTACTTC
D: -; V: TRBV5-6; length: 14; J: TRBJ2-7; size: -; CDR3: CASSLDREIYEQYF; DNA: TGTGCCAGCAGCTTGGACAGGGAAATCTACGAGCAGTACTTC
D: -; V: TRBV10-1; length: 14; J: TRBJ2-7; size: -; CDR3: CASSESEGSYEQYF; DNA: TGCGCCAGCAGTGAGTCTGAGGGCAGCTACGAGCAGTACTTC
D: TRBD1; V: TRBV10-3; length: 14; J: TRBJ1-1; size: once; CDR3: CAISETGLSTEAFF; DNA: TGTGCCATCAGCGAGACAGGGCTAAGCACTGAAGCTTTCTTT
D: TRBD1; V: TRBV30; length: 13; J: TRBJ1-2; size: -; CDR3: CAWSEGGEYGYTF; DNA: TGTGCCTGGAGTGAAGGGGGCGAATATGGCTACACCTTC
D: -; V: TRBV2; length: 14; J: TRBJ2-6; size: -; CDR3: CASSTESGANVLTF; DNA: TGTGCCAGCAGTACCGAGTCTGGGGCCAACGTCCTGACTTTC
D: TRBD2; V: TRBV2; length: 15; J: TRBJ2-7; size: -; CDR3: CASRAGTSGSYEQYF; DNA: TGTGCCAGCAGGGCAGGGACTAGCGGCTCCTACGAGCAGTACTTC
D: TRBD2; V: TRBV5-1; length: 14; J: TRBJ2-1; size: -; CDR3: CASSSQRDYNEQFF; DNA: TGCGCCAGCAGCTCCCAGCGGGACTACAATGAGCAGTTCTTC
D: TRBD2; V: TRBV11-1; length: 17; J: TRBJ2-1; size: -; CDR3: CASSLTWGLAGVNEQFF; DNA: TGTGCCAGCAGCTTAACGTGGGGACTAGCGGGAGTTAATGAGCAGTTCTTC
D: TRBD1; V: TRBV23-1; length: 13; J: TRBJ2-2; size: -; CDR3: CASRDRRTGELFF; DNA: TGCGCCAGCAGGGACAGGAGAACCGGGGAGCTGTTTTTT
D: -; V: TRBV7-9; length: 12; J: TRBJ2-7; size: once; CDR3: CASTEDIYEQYF; DNA: TGTGCCAGCACCGAGGACATCTACGAGCAGTACTTC
D: -; V: TRBV6-4; length: 15; J: TRBJ1-1; size: -; CDR3: CASSARASEVPEAFF; DNA: TGTGCCAGCAGTGCGCGGGCTTCGGAAGTCCCTGAAGCTTTCTTT
D: TRBD2; V: TRBV7-8; length: 18; J: TRBJ2-1; size: -; CDR3: CASSLGLAGGGSYNEQFF; DNA: TGTGCCAGCAGCCTCGGACTAGCGGGAGGTGGGTCCTACAATGAGCAGTTCTTC